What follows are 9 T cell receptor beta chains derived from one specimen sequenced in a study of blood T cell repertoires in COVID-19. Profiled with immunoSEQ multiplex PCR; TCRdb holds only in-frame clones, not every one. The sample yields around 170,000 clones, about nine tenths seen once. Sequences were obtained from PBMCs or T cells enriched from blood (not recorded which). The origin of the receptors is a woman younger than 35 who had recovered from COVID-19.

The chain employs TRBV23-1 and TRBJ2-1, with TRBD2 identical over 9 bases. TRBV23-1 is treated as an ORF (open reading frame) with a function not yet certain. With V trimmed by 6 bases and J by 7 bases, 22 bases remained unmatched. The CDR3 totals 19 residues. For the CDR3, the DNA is TGCGCCAGCAGCCAACAATCGCCCAGGGCTAGCGGGACGGAGAATGAGCAGTTCTTC. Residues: CASSQQSPRASGTENEQFF.

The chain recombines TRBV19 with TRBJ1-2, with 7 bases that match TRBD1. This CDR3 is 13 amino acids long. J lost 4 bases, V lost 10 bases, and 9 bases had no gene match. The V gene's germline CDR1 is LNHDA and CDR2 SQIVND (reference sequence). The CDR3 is CATVTGSGYGYTF. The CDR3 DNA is TGTGCCACCGTGACAGGGAGTGGCTATGGCTACACCTTC.

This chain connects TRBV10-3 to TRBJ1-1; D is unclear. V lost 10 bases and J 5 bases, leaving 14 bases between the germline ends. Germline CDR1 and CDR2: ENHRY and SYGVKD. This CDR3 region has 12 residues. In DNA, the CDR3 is TGTGCCACCCGAGGGTTGGGGACTGAAGCTTTCTTT. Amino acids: CATRGLGTEAFF.

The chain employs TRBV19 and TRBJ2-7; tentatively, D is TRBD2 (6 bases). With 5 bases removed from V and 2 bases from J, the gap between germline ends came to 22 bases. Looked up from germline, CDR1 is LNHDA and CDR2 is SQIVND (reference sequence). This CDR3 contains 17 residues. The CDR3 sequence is CASSVGYSGPGAYEQYF. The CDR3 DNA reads TGTGCCAGTAGTGTAGGCTATTCCGGACCGGGGGCCTACGAGCAGTACTTC.

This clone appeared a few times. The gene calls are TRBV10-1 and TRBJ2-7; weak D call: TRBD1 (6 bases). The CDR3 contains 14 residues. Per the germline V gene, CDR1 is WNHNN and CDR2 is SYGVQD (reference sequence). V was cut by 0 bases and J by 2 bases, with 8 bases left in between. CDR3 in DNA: TGCGCCAGCAGTGAGTCGGGGGCCACCTACGAGCAGTACTTC. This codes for CASSESGATYEQYF.

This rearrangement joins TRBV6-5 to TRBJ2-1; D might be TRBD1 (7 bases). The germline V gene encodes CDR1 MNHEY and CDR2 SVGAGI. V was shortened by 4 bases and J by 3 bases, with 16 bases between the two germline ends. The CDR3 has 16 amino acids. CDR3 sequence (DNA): TGTGCCAGCAGTTTTGAGGGGGCGGGACTCTACAATGAGCAGTTCTTC. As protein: CASSFEGAGLYNEQFF.

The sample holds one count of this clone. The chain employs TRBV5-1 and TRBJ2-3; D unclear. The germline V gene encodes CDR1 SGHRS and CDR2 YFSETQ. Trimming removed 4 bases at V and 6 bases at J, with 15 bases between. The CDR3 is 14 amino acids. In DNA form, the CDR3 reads TGCGCCAGCAGCGCCACTCGTCTGGTGGATACGCAGTATTTT. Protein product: CASSATRLVDTQYF.

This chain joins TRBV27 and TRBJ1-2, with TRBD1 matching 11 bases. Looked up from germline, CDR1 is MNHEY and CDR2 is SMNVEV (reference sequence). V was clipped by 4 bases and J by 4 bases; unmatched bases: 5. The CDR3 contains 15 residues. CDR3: CASSSLGTGGYGYTF. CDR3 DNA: TGTGCCAGCAGTTCGTTAGGGACAGGGGGCTATGGCTACACCTTC.

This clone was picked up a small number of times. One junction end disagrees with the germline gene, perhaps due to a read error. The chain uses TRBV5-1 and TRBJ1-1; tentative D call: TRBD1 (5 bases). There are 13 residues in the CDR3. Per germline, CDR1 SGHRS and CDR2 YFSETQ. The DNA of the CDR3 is TGCGCCTTTCCGGGGGACTGGAACCCTGAAGCTTTCTTT. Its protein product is CAFPGDWNPEAFF. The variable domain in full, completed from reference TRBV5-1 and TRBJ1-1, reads KAGVTQTPRYLIKTRGQQVTLSCSPISGHRSVSWYQQTPGQGLQFLFEYFSETQRNKGNFPGRFSGRQFSNSRSEMNVSTLELGDSALYLCAFPGDWNPEAFFGQGTRLTVV.